Listed here are 18 T cell receptor beta chains from one sample, sequenced in a study of T cell repertoires and HLA-DP antigens. Their antigen targets remain unknown. TCRdb's table, derived via immunoSEQ multiplex PCR, lists solely in-frame clones and lacks some. The sample has approximately 100,000 clones; 86% are singletons. The sample comprised CD4+ T cells from PBMCs. Source of these receptors: a man aged 45-60 years in good health and CMV-seronegative.

Notes on this clone: A read error may account for a junction end that differs from germline. The DNA for the CDR3 is TGTGCTAGCAGCTCCGGGACTATCGACACCGGGGAGCTGTTTTTT. As protein: CASSSGTIDTGELFF. This chain uses TRBV7-7 with TRBJ2-2; 7 nucleotides agree with TRBD2. The CDR3 runs 15 residues. Germline V gene sequence: CDR1 SSHAT, CDR2 FNYEAQ (reference sequence).

V and J are TRBV9 and TRBJ1-5, with 8 bases matching TRBD1. The trim removed 4 bases at V and 6 bases at J, leaving 6 bases unmatched. This CDR3 region has 14 residues. Germline assignment: CDR1 SGDLS and CDR2 YYNGEE. CDR3 sequence (DNA): TGTGCCAGCAGCCTGGGACAGGTCGGTCAGCCCCAGCATTTT. Protein product: CASSLGQVGQPQHF.

The chain has TRBV6-6 and TRBJ2-1, with D perhaps given as TRBD1 or TRBD2 (5 bases each). The CDR3 is 15 residues long. The V gene's germline CDR1 is MNHNY and CDR2 SVGAGI (reference sequence). V was cut by 5 bases and J by 6 bases, with 17 bases left in between. CDR3 amino acids: CASSDLGTVPNEQFF. DNA of the CDR3: TGTGCCAGCAGTGATCTCGGGACGGTCCCCAATGAGCAGTTCTTC.

The chain combines TRBV4-1 with TRBJ1-5, with 9 positions matching TRBD1. CDR1 and CDR2 from the germline V gene are MGHRA and YSYEKL. The length of the CDR3 is 18 residues. Trimming removed 2 bases from V and 2 bases from J; junction bases left unmatched: 10. For the CDR3, the DNA is TGCGCCAGCAGCCAAACGTTTTGGGGACAGGGCCGCAATCAGCCCCAGCATTTT. Protein product: CASSQTFWGQGRNQPQHF.

The chain joins TRBV5-4 to TRBJ2-2, with TRBD2 matching 8 bases. Germline V CDR1 and CDR2: SGHNT, YYREEE (reference sequence). After removal of 2 bases from V and 4 bases from J, the junction contained 13 bases not matched to a gene. The length of the CDR3 is 18 residues. The CDR3 DNA is TGTGCCAGCAGCTTTCGTGCCGGGAGGGCCAGAATCACCGGGGAGCTGTTTTTT. It encodes CASSFRAGRARITGELFF.

The V gene is TRBV5-1, the J gene TRBJ2-7, with 8 positions matching TRBD1. This CDR3 is built from 18 residues. The germline V gene has CDR1 SGHRS and CDR2 YFSETQ. V gave up 2 bases and J gave up 0 bases; unmatched junction bases: 13. This CDR3 reads CASSFDRGSTLGSYEQYF. In nucleotides, the CDR3 is TGCGCCAGCAGCTTCGACAGGGGTTCTACACTTGGCTCCTACGAGCAGTACTTC.

The gene calls are TRBV19 and TRBJ2-1; D not certain. With 3 bases removed from V and 3 bases from J, the gap between germline ends came to 15 bases. The CDR3 runs to 16 residues. Germline CDR1 is LNHDA and CDR2 is SQIVND (reference sequence). CDR3 loop: CASSIEGVGVYNEQFF. The CDR3 region has the DNA TGTGCCAGTAGTATCGAAGGTGTCGGAGTCTACAATGAGCAGTTCTTC.

DNA of the CDR3: TGTGCCAGCAGCTTGACAGGGGGTGGCTACACCTTC. It yields the protein CASSLTGGGYTF. This sequence joins TRBV7-9 and TRBJ1-2, with 9 bases that match TRBD1. CDR3 length: 12 amino acids. Germline V gives CDR1 SEHNR, CDR2 FQNEAQ (reference sequence). Unmatched junction bases numbered 0, after V lost 3 bases and J lost 7 bases.

The chain has TRBV28 and TRBJ2-7; the match to TRBD1 covers 9 bases. Losses at the gene ends were 3 bases for V and 3 bases for J; bases not matched to a gene: 3. The CDR3 is made up of 14 amino acids. The germline V gene encodes CDR1 MDHEN and CDR2 SYDVKM. Written as DNA, the CDR3 is TGTGCCAGCAGTTTCTTGGACAGGGGCTACGAGCAGTACTTC. The encoded protein is CASSFLDRGYEQYF.

The V gene is TRBV19, the J gene TRBJ2-3; either TRBD1 or TRBD2 may supply D (5 bases each). CDR3 length: 14 amino acids. CDR1 and CDR2 from the germline V gene are LNHDA and SQIVND (reference sequence). V was pared by 6 bases and J by 2 bases, with 12 bases between. The CDR3 is CASSPGLHTDTQYF. The CDR3 DNA follows: TGTGCCAGTAGCCCGGGGCTCCACACAGATACGCAGTATTTT.

The chain links TRBV5-4 to TRBJ2-3; 7 bases match TRBD1. This CDR3 region has 12 residues. In germline, CDR1 is SGHNT, CDR2 YYREEE (reference sequence). V lost 4 bases, J lost 9 bases, and 5 bases stayed unmatched. The CDR3 is CASSVTGETQYF. The CDR3 DNA follows: TGTGCCAGCAGCGTTACAGGGGAAACGCAGTATTTT.

The chain employs TRBV28 and TRBJ1-5, with D possibly TRBD1 on 6 matching bases. Germline V gene data show CDR1 as MDHEN and CDR2 as SYDVKM. Trimming pared 7 bases from V and 6 bases from J, leaving 22 bases between. The CDR3 is 16 amino acids. The CDR3, as DNA: TGTGCCAGCACTTCTCCCATGGGGGGGCGCGGTCAGCCCCAGCATTTT. This gives the protein CASTSPMGGRGQPQHF.

This sequence joins TRBV7-8 and TRBJ2-7; D is undetermined. V gave up 5 bases and J gave up 3 bases, with 17 bases separating them. The CDR3 is made up of 15 amino acids. Per the germline V gene, CDR1 is SGHVS and CDR2 is FQNEAQ. The CDR3 is CASSALGFGGYEQYF. The CDR3 DNA reads TGTGCCAGCAGCGCACTCGGCTTTGGCGGCTACGAGCAGTACTTC.

This clone was counted once. The V and J genes are TRBV29-1 and TRBJ2-1; D possibly corresponds to TRBD2 (6 bases). V lost 0 bases and J 5 bases, leaving 17 bases between the germline ends. CDR3 length: 16 residues. Germline V lookup: CDR1 SQVTM, CDR2 ANQGSEA. The CDR3 region is CSVEDRWTTRDNEQFF. DNA for the CDR3: TGCAGCGTTGAAGATCGCTGGACTACTAGGGACAATGAGCAGTTCTTC.

The chain uses TRBV7-2 and TRBJ1-4; 7 nucleotides align to TRBD1. This CDR3 region has 15 residues. Trimming removed 1 base from V and 7 bases from J; junction bases left unmatched: 6. Germline CDR1 reads SGHTA; CDR2 reads FQGNSA. The CDR3 protein is CASSLVQGGVEKLFF. DNA for the CDR3: TGTGCCAGCAGCTTAGTGCAGGGGGGGGTTGAAAAACTGTTTTTT.

V gene TRBV27 combines with J gene TRBJ2-7; D is unresolved. Germline CDR1 reads MNHEY; CDR2 reads SMNVEV (reference sequence). This CDR3 is built from 14 residues. V lost 1 base to trimming and J lost 3 bases, with 10 bases between them. For the CDR3, the DNA is TGTGCCAGCAGTTTATGGTCAGGTGGCTACGAGCAGTACTTC. Translation: CASSLWSGGYEQYF.

The rearrangement links TRBV6-6 to TRBJ1-2; 7 positions agree with TRBD1. V lost 4 bases, J lost 4 bases, and 9 bases stayed unmatched. In germline, CDR1 is MNHNY, CDR2 SVGAGI (reference sequence). The CDR3 is made up of 15 amino acids. The CDR3 protein is CASSFTGQVFYGYTF. For the CDR3, the DNA is TGTGCCAGCAGTTTTACTGGACAGGTTTTCTATGGCTACACCTTC.

V is TRBV6-1 and J is TRBJ2-2; D remains unclear. In germline, CDR1 is MNHNS, CDR2 SASEGT. This CDR3 region has 14 residues. V was cut by 1 base and J by 7 bases, with 10 bases left in between. CDR3: CASSEGQIGGELFF. CDR3 DNA sequence: TGTGCCAGCAGTGAAGGCCAAATTGGCGGGGAGCTGTTTTTT.